This TCR beta chain comes out of a study of long-term antiretroviral therapy in people with HIV. Trimming shortened V by 6 bases and J by 0 bases, and 21 bases separated the two germline ends. There are 19 residues in the CDR3. Germline V gives CDR1 LNHDA, CDR2 SQIVND (reference sequence). Sequencing relied on immunoSEQ assay v3.0, run at survey level. The data were produced by immunoSEQ multiplex PCR, yet TCRdb's version contains in-frame clones alone and is incomplete. The sample has tens of thousands of clones, roughly 94% seen once; the top ten hold approximately 3%. This TCR derives from a middle-aged man with HIV. The chain is built from TRBV19 and TRBJ2-6, with D perhaps TRBD2 (6 bases). Material: unsorted PBMCs, obtained 5.3 years after starting antiretroviral therapy. CDR3 residues: CASRLISTSELSGANVLTF. CDR3 coding DNA: TGTGCCAGTAGATTAATATCGACTAGTGAGCTCTCTGGGGCCAACGTCCTGACTTTC. Together with reference TRBV19 and TRBJ2-6, the CDR3 gives the full variable domain: DGGITQSPKYLFRKEGQNVTLSCEQNLNHDAMYWYRQDPGQGLRLIYYSQIVNDFQKGDIAEGYSVSREKKESFPLTVTSAQKNPTAFYLCASRLISTSELSGANVLTFGAGSRLTVL.